This T cell receptor (beta chain) derives from a study of OX40 agonist ivuxolimab in advanced cancers. As regards this clone: Its antigen is still unknown. This may come from a read error, since a much larger clone is one base off.

CDR1 and CDR2 (germline): SGHVS, FQNEAQ. The CDR3 contains 14 residues. The assay was immunoSEQ multiplex PCR, and TCRdb's table has in-frame clones only and misses some. The table shows roughly 41,000 clones, with 85% to 90% occurring only once. Study outcomes and limitations: Normalized expansion of T-cell clones was also low for some nonresponders. CD4+ T cells averaged fewer expanded clones than CD8+ T cells.

The chain links TRBV7-8 to TRBJ2-5, with a weak D call TRBD2 (7 bases). This sample comprised CD4+ or CD8+ T cells sorted from blood, obtained in a trial of the OX40 agonist ivuxolimab. This receptor was obtained from an adult with an advanced solid tumor such as melanoma, head and neck, liver or kidney cancer. The DNA of the CDR3 is TGTGCCAGCGGCTTAGGAGGGGGGGCGGAGACCCAGTACTTC. This gives the protein CASGLGGGAETQYF.